The following is a T cell receptor beta chain sequence with its context. Only a few counts were recorded for this clonotype. The clone's antigen remains unknown. It has no much larger one-base neighbor in the sample; base qualities were not kept. TCR cDNA was synthesized by 5'RACE template switching, which introduced a universal primer site and unique molecular identifiers. cDNA synthesis was primed from both the TCR alpha and TCR beta constant segments. Library amplification involved two PCR steps, and the second step added sample barcodes and sequencing adapters. Sequencing of libraries was done on Illumina HiSeq 2500 (2x100 bp) or NovaSeq (2x150 bp). As for the authors' bioinformatics: MIGEC was used to demultiplex reads and collapse the reads into UMI consensus sequences, and MiXCR was used for V(D)J alignment. Clonotypes responding to the vaccine were identified with edgeR on replicate PBMC samples, with the criteria of FDR below 0.01 and a log2 fold change above 5 up to day 15. CD4 or CD8 identity was assigned to each bulk clonotype according to whether the clonotype was present at higher abundance in the sequenced CD4 repertoire or the sequenced CD8 repertoire. In TCRdb, the public reads were trimmed at Q25 with fastp and aligned with MiXCR, with productive beta chains retained. Identical CDR3 protein sequences are pooled into one entry, listed with their most common genes and DNA. The V and J calls were determined by TCRdb, not by the authors. In all, the sample holds about 630,000 distinct CDR3 sequences, and 9% to 15% of those were seen once. The ten biggest clones cover about 16% of the sample.

The data originate from a study of T cells after yellow fever vaccination (dated by TCRdb to about 2019). With respect to the entire study: The SMART-Seq v4 Ultra Low Input RNA kit was used to prepare libraries from fractions with low cell numbers. Bulk TCR alpha and beta repertoires were sequenced longitudinally to track T-cell clones before and after primary and booster YFV17D yellow fever vaccination. Two healthy male donors, one aged 18 to 30 and one aged 30 to 40 years, made up the cohort. Blood samples were taken at several timepoints before and after primary and secondary immunization, and bulk PBMC replicates and cell subsets were isolated.

The treatment or condition label here, explained by the study, means: live attenuated yellow fever vaccine strain. Two biological replicates of bulk PBMCs were collected at each blood-draw timepoint. A standard Ficoll-Paque protocol was used to isolate PBMCs from peripheral blood. TriZol was used to extract RNA from bulk PBMCs, CD4 and CD8 fractions, and dextramer-positive and dextramer-negative fractions. From the cysteine through the phenylalanine, the CDR3 covers 17 amino acids. The CDR3 DNA has 51 bases and is translated from base 1. CDR1 and CDR2 (LNHNV, YYDKDF) derive from the germline V gene (reference sequence). From V the trimming removes 5 bases and from J it removes 3 bases, while the gene matches leave 9 bases of the junction unaccounted for. Overall study outcomes, separate from this receptor: Most clones expanded after primary vaccination (around 96% of CD4 and 88% of CD8) were re-detected after the booster, suggesting that broad memory maintenance occurred. Compared with the primary T-cell response, the secondary T-cell response was weaker but faster, peaking on day 5 rather than day 15. Computational filtering was needed because FACS-sorted repertoires could contain abundant contaminating clonotypes from the bulk population. Because only two donors were included in the study, the extent to which the findings can be generalized is limited. A small fraction of clonotypes showed up in both the CD4 and CD8 compartments, probably as a result of convergent recombination.

The chain links TRBV15 with TRBJ2-2; a stretch of 10 junction bases matches TRBD1. The source was PBMCs, collected on the day of the yellow fever booster vaccination. The receptor's source is a man under 40 who received the YFV17D yellow fever vaccine. The nucleotide sequence reads TGTGCCACCAGCCCCCCCCTCGGGACAGGGGACACCGGGGAGCTGTTTTTT. This translates into CATSPPLGTGDTGELFF.